The 14 T cell receptor beta chains below come from one sample, sequenced in a study of cytomegalovirus exposure and HLA in healthy donors. Sequencing used immunoSEQ multiplex PCR; TCRdb keeps in-frame clones, though not all of them. The sample includes 200,000 to 250,000 clones, roughly 87% of them seen just once. Source material: PBMCs. Receptors were obtained from a man aged 18 to 29 in good health and CMV-seropositive.

This sequence joins TRBV6-1 and TRBJ1-5, with D maybe TRBD1 (5 bases). The CDR3 spans 15 residues. Between the trimmed V and J ends, which lost 10 bases and 0 bases, there was a span of 16 bases. Germline CDR1 MNHNS, CDR2 SASEGT. CDR3 in DNA: TGTGCCACCGCGTGGGGCTCCCATAGCAATCAGCCCCAGCATTTT. Protein: CATAWGSHSNQPQHF.

The J gene is TRBJ1-1, the V gene TRBV2, with D possibly being TRBD1 (6 bases). The germline gives CDR1 SNHLY, CDR2 FYNNEI. V lost 0 bases and J 7 bases, leaving 9 bases between the germline ends. This CDR3 is 13 amino acids long. The CDR3 spells CASSEAYRVEAFF. For the CDR3, the DNA is TGTGCCAGCAGTGAAGCTTACAGGGTTGAAGCTTTCTTT.

The chain uses TRBV27 and TRBJ2-2; D gene ambiguous. The germline V gene has CDR1 MNHEY and CDR2 SMNVEV (reference sequence). The CDR3 consists of 11 residues. V was shortened by 8 bases and J by 3 bases, with 4 bases between the two germline ends. The CDR3 protein is CASRYTGELFF. The CDR3 region has the DNA TGTGCCAGCCGGTACACCGGGGAGCTGTTTTTT.

The DNA for the CDR3 is TGTGCCAGCAGCCGCGGACAGGGTTATGAAGGCTATGGCTACACCTTC. This codes for CASSRGQGYEGYGYTF. The chain is built from TRBV5-4 and TRBJ1-2; 8 bases fit TRBD1. Germline CDR1 reads SGHNT; CDR2 reads YYREEE (reference sequence). The CDR3 is made up of 16 amino acids. Unmatched junction bases numbered 12, after V lost 4 bases and J lost 4 bases.

The chain has TRBV2 and TRBJ1-2; TRBD1 agrees at 9 bases. There are 13 residues in the CDR3. Germline V gives CDR1 SNHLY, CDR2 FYNNEI. V was clipped by 9 bases and J by 6 bases; unmatched bases: 8. CDR3 protein: CARHPTGGNGYTF. As DNA, the CDR3 is TGTGCCAGACATCCGACAGGGGGGAATGGCTACACCTTC.

The J gene is TRBJ1-1, the V gene TRBV7-9; possible D gene TRBD1, 5 bases. This CDR3 region has 13 residues. V was trimmed by 11 bases and J by 4 bases, leaving 17 bases between them. Germline CDR1 is SEHNR and CDR2 is FQNEAQ (reference sequence). This CDR3 reads CAAGPRDGTEAFF. In nucleotides, the CDR3 is TGTGCCGCCGGCCCGCGGGACGGCACTGAAGCTTTCTTT.

The V call is TRBV28, the J call TRBJ1-2; D gene uncertain. Germline V gene sequence: CDR1 MDHEN, CDR2 SYDVKM. Between the trimmed V and J ends, which lost 3 bases and 4 bases, there was a span of 12 bases. The CDR3 spans 14 residues. The CDR3 sequence is CASSFEPPGYGYTF. CDR3 sequence (DNA): TGTGCCAGCAGTTTCGAGCCCCCGGGCTATGGCTACACCTTC.

The chain couples TRBV5-6 to TRBJ2-7; 11 bases map to TRBD2. CDR3 length: 15 residues. The germline V gene encodes CDR1 SGHDT and CDR2 YYEEEE. Trimming took 7 bases from V and 3 from J; bases not matched to a gene: 9. The CDR3 region is CASAATSGIRYEQYF. The CDR3 DNA is TGTGCCAGCGCGGCGACTAGCGGGATACGCTACGAGCAGTACTTC.

V usage is TRBV6-5 and J usage is TRBJ2-1, with TRBD2 matching over 14 bases. This CDR3 region has 14 residues. CDR1 is MNHEY and CDR2 is SVGAGI in the germline V gene. The V gene end was trimmed by 2 bases and the J gene end by 9 bases; junction bases not matched to a gene: 0. This CDR3 is CASSYGLAGGEQFF. The CDR3 region has the DNA TGTGCCAGCAGTTACGGACTAGCGGGAGGTGAGCAGTTCTTC.

The rearrangement links TRBV25-1 to TRBJ2-7, with D perhaps TRBD1 (5 bases). This CDR3 comprises 16 residues. The V gene lost 4 bases and the J gene lost 1 base, with 17 bases spanning the gap. Germline loops: CDR1 MGHDK, CDR2 SYGVNS. The DNA for the CDR3 is TGTGCCAGCAGTGGTCAGGGTTGGTTGTTTTCCTACGAGCAGTACTTC. Its translation: CASSGQGWLFSYEQYF.

The rearrangement uses TRBV4-1 and TRBJ1-2, with 10 bases fitting TRBD1. Per the germline V gene, CDR1 is MGHRA and CDR2 is YSYEKL. This CDR3 is built from 16 residues. After removal of 0 bases from V and 4 bases from J, the junction contained 5 bases not matched to a gene. In DNA form, the CDR3 reads TGCGCCAGCAGCCAAGAGGGGGGACAGGGGATCTATGGCTACACCTTC. Encoded protein: CASSQEGGQGIYGYTF.

The rearrangement uses TRBV5-8 and TRBJ1-5; D uncertain. This CDR3 spans 14 amino acids. Trimming pared 1 base from V and 1 base from J, leaving 6 bases between. Germline values: CDR1 SGHTS, CDR2 YDEGEE. The chain's CDR3 is CASSLYRSNQPQHF. The CDR3 DNA reads as TGTGCCAGCAGCTTGTACAGAAGCAATCAGCCCCAGCATTTT.

The J gene is TRBJ2-2, the V gene TRBV30; 10 positions match TRBD2. CDR3 size: 15 residues. Losses at the gene ends were 3 bases for V and 6 bases for J; bases not matched to a gene: 7. The V gene's germline CDR1 is GTSNPN and CDR2 SVGIG (reference sequence). The CDR3 coding sequence is TGTGCCTGGAGACCTAGCGGGAGAATGGCCGGGGAGCTGTTTTTT. Encoded protein: CAWRPSGRMAGELFF.

The rearrangement links TRBV6-6 to TRBJ2-2; the D is unclear. The CDR3 covers 10 residues. Trimming left V 7 bases short and J 7 bases short, with 4 bases between. Germline CDR1 is MNHNY and CDR2 is SVGAGI (reference sequence). The CDR3 nucleotides read TGTGCCAGCAAGGGCGGGGAGCTGTTTTTT. This translates into CASKGGELFF.